The 22 T cell receptor beta chains given below trace back to one sample, sequenced in a study of T cell changes during pregnancy in multiple sclerosis. The data were produced by immunoSEQ multiplex PCR, yet TCRdb's version contains in-frame clones alone and is incomplete. In the table there are about 68,000 clones, about 90% of which are singletons. The source was peripheral blood, collected in the second trimester of pregnancy. Receptor source: a female donor with multiple sclerosis, enrolled in a pregnancy study.

This chain connects TRBV7-9 to TRBJ2-7, with a possible D match to TRBD1 (6 bases). Germline V CDR1 and CDR2: SEHNR, FQNEAQ (reference sequence). The CDR3 is 14 amino acids. The ends were cut back, 5 bases at V and 2 bases at J, with 13 bases in the middle. The CDR3 region is CASSPSQGTYEQYF. The CDR3 coding sequence is TGTGCCAGCAGCCCGAGTCAGGGGACCTACGAGCAGTACTTC.

The chain links TRBV6-6 to TRBJ2-1; 8 nucleotides agree with TRBD2. The ends lost 10 bases at V and 8 bases at J; junction bases unmatched: 7. Germline CDR1 MNHNY, CDR2 SVGAGI (reference sequence). The CDR3 consists of 12 residues. In DNA, the CDR3 is TGTGCCACCGGGGGGGCCAGAGATGAGCAGTTCTTC. Translated, it gives CATGGARDEQFF.

J is TRBJ2-3 and V is TRBV6-4, with D tentatively TRBD2 (6 bases). The CDR3 is 14 residues long. V shed 4 bases and J shed 1 base, with 9 bases lying between them. The germline V gene has CDR1 MRHNA and CDR2 SNTAGT. The CDR3 coding sequence is TGTGCCAGCAGTGCCGGGGGAGGCACAGATACGCAGTATTTT. Translation gives CASSAGGGTDTQYF.

The chain joins TRBV19 to TRBJ1-1, with unresolved D. V was cut by 7 bases and J by 4 bases, with 13 bases left in between. The CDR3 sequence is 13 residues long. From germline, CDR1 is LNHDA and CDR2 SQIVND (reference sequence). Written as DNA, the CDR3 is TGTGCCAGTAAGCGGTCGCAGGTCACTGAAGCTTTCTTT. Residues: CASKRSQVTEAFF.

V usage is TRBV10-3 and J usage is TRBJ2-7, with 8 bases identical to TRBD1. The germline gives CDR1 ENHRY, CDR2 SYGVKD. The CDR3 is 14 residues long. Losses at the gene ends were 6 bases for V and 3 bases for J; bases not matched to a gene: 7. The CDR3 is CAISFDRGGYEQYF. In DNA, the CDR3 is TGTGCCATCAGCTTCGACAGGGGAGGCTACGAGCAGTACTTC.

The rearrangement uses TRBV4-1 and TRBJ2-1; possible D gene TRBD2, 5 bases. The CDR3 has 17 residues. V lost 0 bases and J lost 4, with 16 bases in between. CDR1 MGHRA and CDR2 YSYEKL come from the germline V gene. The CDR3 sequence: CASSQDAPGKAYNEQFF. DNA for the CDR3: TGCGCCAGCAGCCAAGATGCTCCCGGGAAAGCTTACAATGAGCAGTTCTTC.

The chain is built from TRBV27 and TRBJ2-7, with 7 bases matching TRBD1. Per germline, CDR1 MNHEY and CDR2 SMNVEV (reference sequence). The CDR3 totals 15 residues. J was trimmed by 0 bases and V by 2 bases; bases with no gene match: 4. CDR3 coding DNA: TGTGCCAGCAGTTTAGGGACAGCGAGCTCCTACGAGCAGTACTTC. This sequence encodes CASSLGTASSYEQYF.

The chain has TRBV9 and TRBJ1-2; D gene uncertain. CDR3 length: 14 residues. Germline CDR1 is SGDLS and CDR2 is YYNGEE. V was trimmed by 1 base and J by 4 bases, leaving 11 bases between them. CDR3 sequence (DNA): TGTGCCAGCAGCGTAAATCGCCAGATCTATGGCTACACCTTC. As protein: CASSVNRQIYGYTF.

The chain combines TRBV4-3 with TRBJ1-4; D might be TRBD1 (5 bases). This CDR3 region has 17 residues. Per the germline V gene, CDR1 is LGHNA and CDR2 is YSLEER. V was shortened by 0 bases and J by 5 bases, with 16 bases between the two germline ends. CDR3 region: CASSQEVPGLTNEKLFF. In DNA form, the CDR3 reads TGCGCCAGCAGCCAAGAAGTCCCGGGACTTACGAATGAAAAACTGTTTTTT.

V usage is TRBV25-1 and J usage is TRBJ1-4, with D uncertain. CDR1 is MGHDK, CDR2 SYGVNS, per germline. Trimming took 4 bases from V and 0 from J, leaving 12 bases between them. The CDR3 length is 16 residues. CDR3 protein: CASSVSSTATNEKLFF. For the CDR3, the DNA is TGTGCCAGCAGTGTTAGTTCCACTGCAACTAATGAAAAACTGTTTTTT.

The chain is built from TRBV27 and TRBJ1-2; 8 nucleotides align to TRBD1. There are 17 residues in the CDR3. In germline, CDR1 is MNHEY, CDR2 SMNVEV (reference sequence). J was trimmed by 3 bases and V by 7 bases; bases with no gene match: 16. CDR3 nucleotide sequence: TGTGCCAGCAAACTCCACCAAGGGACAGGCCAGGACTATGGCTACACCTTC. It specifies CASKLHQGTGQDYGYTF.

The chain has TRBV6-5 and TRBJ1-5; the D is unclear. Germline CDR1 MNHEY, CDR2 SVGAGI. The V gene lost 8 bases and the J gene lost 5 bases, with 10 bases spanning the gap. CDR3 size: 12 residues. This chain's CDR3 is CASGLADQPQHF. In nucleotides, the CDR3 is TGTGCCAGCGGTTTAGCGGATCAGCCCCAGCATTTT.

This chain links TRBV15 with TRBJ1-4; no firm D call. CDR3 length: 13 amino acids. Germline V lookup: CDR1 LNHNV, CDR2 YYDKDF (reference sequence). V shed 8 bases and J shed 8 bases, with 15 bases lying between them. CDR3 amino acids: CATGDGFGEKLFF. CDR3 coding DNA: TGTGCCACCGGAGACGGTTTCGGGGAAAAACTGTTTTTT.

The chain is built from TRBV9 and TRBJ2-3; maybe TRBD1 (6 bases). This CDR3 region has 16 residues. V lost 1 base and J lost 3, with 15 bases in between. Looked up from germline, CDR1 is SGDLS and CDR2 is YYNGEE. The CDR3 sequence: CASSVFTGSWTDTQYF. The CDR3 DNA is TGTGCCAGCAGCGTATTCACAGGGAGTTGGACAGATACGCAGTATTTT.

The chain uses TRBV9 and TRBJ1-1; D may be TRBD1 (5 bases). V gave up 4 bases and J gave up 7 bases, with 20 bases separating them. This CDR3 comprises 15 residues. The germline V gene has CDR1 SGDLS and CDR2 YYNGEE. CDR3 in amino acids: CASSPSGTEGDEAFF. CDR3 in DNA: TGTGCCAGCAGCCCCTCGGGCACCGAAGGGGATGAAGCTTTCTTT. The whole variable domain, filled in from reference TRBV9 and TRBJ1-1, reads DSGVTQTPKHLITATGQRVTLRCSPRSGDLSVYWYQQSLDQGLQFLIQYYNGEERAKGNILERFSAQQFPDLHSELNLSSLELGDSALYFCASSPSGTEGDEAFFGQGTRLTVV.

This clone has only a few counts. The chain joins TRBV12-5 to TRBJ1-1; D possibly corresponds to TRBD1 (6 bases). V dropped 6 bases and J dropped 8 bases, with 10 bases sitting between them. CDR1 is LGHNT and CDR2 is FRNRAP in the germline V gene. The CDR3 is 11 residues long. The DNA of the CDR3 is TGTGCTAGTGGGGGACACGGGGAAGCTTTCTTT. Encoded protein: CASGGHGEAFF.

The rearrangement joins TRBV7-8 to TRBJ2-3, with D unclear. CDR3 length: 11 residues. Trimming removed 3 bases from V and 6 bases from J, with 4 bases in between. Per the germline V gene, CDR1 is SGHVS and CDR2 is FQNEAQ. CDR3 in amino acids: CASSFMDTQYF. CDR3 nucleotides: TGTGCCAGCAGCTTTATGGATACGCAGTATTTT.

The genes are TRBV14 and TRBJ2-7, with 9 bases matching TRBD1. The CDR3 is 15 amino acids. The V gene's germline CDR1 is SGHDN and CDR2 FVKESK. J lost 5 bases, V lost 3 bases, and 8 bases had no gene match. The CDR3 reads CASSQGFGTGNEQYF. The CDR3 bases are TGTGCCAGCAGCCAGGGGTTCGGGACAGGGAACGAGCAGTACTTC. Based on the CDR3 plus reference TRBV14 and TRBJ2-7, the full variable domain is EAGVTQFPSHSVIEKGQTVTLRCDPISGHDNLYWYRRVMGKEIKFLLHFVKESKQDESGMPNNRFLAERTGGTYSTLKVQPAELEDSGVYFCASSQGFGTGNEQYFGPGTRLTVT.

The V call is TRBV4-3, the J call TRBJ2-6; 8 positions match TRBD1. Germline loops: CDR1 LGHNA, CDR2 YSLEER. With 1 base clipped from V and 1 base from J, the junction kept 6 bases outside the gene matches. This CDR3 contains 18 residues. CDR3 sequence: CASSQGDRPGSGANVLTF. The CDR3 DNA sequence: TGCGCCAGCAGCCAAGGGGACAGGCCGGGGTCTGGGGCCAACGTCCTGACTTTC.

The count of this clone is one. The chain employs TRBV4-3 and TRBJ2-1, with 13 bases that match TRBD2. After removal of 3 bases from V and 1 base from J, the junction contained 6 bases not matched to a gene. CDR1 and CDR2 (germline): LGHNA, YSLEER. This CDR3 has 18 amino acids. The CDR3 is CASSQGTSGDESYNEQFF. The CDR3 DNA is TGCGCCAGCAGCCAGGGGACTAGCGGGGACGAATCCTACAATGAGCAGTTCTTC.

The chain links TRBV11-2 to TRBJ1-1, with D unresolved. V dropped 1 base and J dropped 0 bases, with 9 bases sitting between them. CDR1 SGHAT and CDR2 FQNNGV come from the germline V gene. This CDR3 has 15 residues. As DNA, the CDR3 is TGTGCCAGCAGCTTAGCGGGGATCATGAACACTGAAGCTTTCTTT. Protein product: CASSLAGIMNTEAFF.

This CDR3 is CASSLGGDREQYF. CDR3 bases: TGCGCCAGCAGCTTGGGAGGGGATCGGGAGCAGTACTTC. The chain joins TRBV5-1 to TRBJ2-5, with D perhaps TRBD2 (6 bases). Trimming cost V 0 bases and J 11 bases, with 14 bases left between them. Per germline, CDR1 SGHRS and CDR2 YFSETQ. The CDR3 extends over 13 amino acids.